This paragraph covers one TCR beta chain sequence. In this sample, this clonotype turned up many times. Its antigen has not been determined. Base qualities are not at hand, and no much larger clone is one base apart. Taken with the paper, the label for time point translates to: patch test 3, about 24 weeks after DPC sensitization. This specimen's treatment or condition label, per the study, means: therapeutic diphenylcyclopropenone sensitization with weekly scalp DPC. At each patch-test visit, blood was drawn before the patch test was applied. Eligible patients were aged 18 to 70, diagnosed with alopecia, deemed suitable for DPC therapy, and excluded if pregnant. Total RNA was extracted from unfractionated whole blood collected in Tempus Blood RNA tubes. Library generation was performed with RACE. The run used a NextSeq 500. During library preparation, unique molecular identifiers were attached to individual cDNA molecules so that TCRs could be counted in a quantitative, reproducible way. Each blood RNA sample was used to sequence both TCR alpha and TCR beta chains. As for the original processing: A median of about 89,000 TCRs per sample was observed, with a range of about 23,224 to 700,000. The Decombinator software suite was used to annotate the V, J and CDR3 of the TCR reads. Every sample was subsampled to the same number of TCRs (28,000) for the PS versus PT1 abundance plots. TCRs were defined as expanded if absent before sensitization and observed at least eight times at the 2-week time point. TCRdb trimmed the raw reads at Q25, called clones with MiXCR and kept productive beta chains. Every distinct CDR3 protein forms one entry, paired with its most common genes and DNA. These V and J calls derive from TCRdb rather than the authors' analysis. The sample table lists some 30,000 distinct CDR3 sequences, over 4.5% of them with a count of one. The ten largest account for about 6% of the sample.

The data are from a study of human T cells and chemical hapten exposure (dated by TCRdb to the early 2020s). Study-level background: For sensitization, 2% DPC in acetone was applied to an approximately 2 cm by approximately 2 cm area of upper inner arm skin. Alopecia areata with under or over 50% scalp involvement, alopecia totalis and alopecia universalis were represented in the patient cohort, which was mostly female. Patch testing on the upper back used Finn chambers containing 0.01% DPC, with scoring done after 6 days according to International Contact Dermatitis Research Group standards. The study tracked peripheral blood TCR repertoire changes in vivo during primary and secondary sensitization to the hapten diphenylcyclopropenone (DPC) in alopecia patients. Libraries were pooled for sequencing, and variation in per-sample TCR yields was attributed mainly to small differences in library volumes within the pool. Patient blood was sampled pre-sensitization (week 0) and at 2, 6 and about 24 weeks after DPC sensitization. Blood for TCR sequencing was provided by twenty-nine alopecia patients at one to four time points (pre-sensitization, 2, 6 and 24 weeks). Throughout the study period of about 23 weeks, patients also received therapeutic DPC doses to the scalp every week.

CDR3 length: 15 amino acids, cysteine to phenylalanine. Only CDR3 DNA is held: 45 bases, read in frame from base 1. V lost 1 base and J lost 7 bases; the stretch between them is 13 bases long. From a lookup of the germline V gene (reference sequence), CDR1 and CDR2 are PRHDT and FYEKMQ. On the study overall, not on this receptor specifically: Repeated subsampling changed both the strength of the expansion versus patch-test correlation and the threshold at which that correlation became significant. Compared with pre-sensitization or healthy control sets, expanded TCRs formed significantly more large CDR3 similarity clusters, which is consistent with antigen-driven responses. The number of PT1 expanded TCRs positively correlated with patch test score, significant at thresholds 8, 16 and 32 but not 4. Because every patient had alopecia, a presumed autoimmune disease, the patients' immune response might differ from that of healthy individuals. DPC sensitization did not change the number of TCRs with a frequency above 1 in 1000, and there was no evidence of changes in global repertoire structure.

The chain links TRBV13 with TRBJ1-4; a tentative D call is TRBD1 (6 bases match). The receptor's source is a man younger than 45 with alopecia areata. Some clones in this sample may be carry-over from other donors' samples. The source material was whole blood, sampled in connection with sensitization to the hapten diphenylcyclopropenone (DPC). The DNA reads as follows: TGTGCCAGCAGCTTAGAGGCAGGGGACTCTGAAAAACTGTTTTTT. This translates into CASSLEAGDSEKLFF. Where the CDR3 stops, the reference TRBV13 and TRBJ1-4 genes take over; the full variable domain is AAGVIQSPRHLIKEKRETATLKCYPIPRHDTVYWYQQGPGQDPQFLISFYEKMQSDKGSIPDRFSAQQFSDYHSELNMSSLELGDSALYFCASSLEAGDSEKLFFGSGTQLSVL.